Below are 25 T cell receptor beta chains sequenced from a single sample in a study of neurological immune-mediated disorders. MiXCR was run by TCRdb on the 5' RACE reads, yielding one entry per CDR3 protein. The data show just under 60,000 distinct CDR3 sequences, around 2.3% seen once. Material: PBMCs. The receptors were sampled from a man aged 50-59 years with multiple sclerosis.

The sample holds many counts of this clonotype. J is TRBJ1-6 and V is TRBV10-1; no definite D call. Germline lookup yields CDR1 WNHNN and CDR2 SYGVQD (reference sequence). The ends were cut back, 2 bases at V and 10 bases at J, with 24 bases in the middle. The CDR3 extends over 18 amino acids. The CDR3, as DNA: TGCGCCAGCAGTGAGACGGACCCGTCAAGCTCGGATTCATCACCCCTCCACTTT. Protein product: CASSETDPSSSDSSPLHF.

Ten or more counts support this clonotype. The V gene is TRBV6-1, the J gene TRBJ2-3; D is undetermined. CDR1 is MNHNS, CDR2 SASEGT, per germline. The ends were cut back, 10 bases at V and 6 bases at J, with 11 bases in the middle. The CDR3 is 11 residues long. In DNA form, the CDR3 reads TGTGCCACTCGACCTCAGGATACGCAGTATTTT. It translates to CATRPQDTQYF.

This clonotype has a count of ten or more. V is TRBV18 and J is TRBJ1-5, with D unclear. CDR3 length equals 12 residues. V dropped 3 bases and J dropped 1 base, with 1 base sitting between them. Germline assignment: CDR1 KGHSH and CDR2 LQKENI. In DNA, the CDR3 is TGTGCCAGCTCACCGAGCAATCAGCCCCAGCATTTT. It yields the protein CASSPSNQPQHF.

This clonotype was picked up many times. V gene TRBV3-1 combines with J gene TRBJ1-2; unclear D gene. V was pared by 1 base and J by 3 bases, with 9 bases between. CDR3 length equals 14 residues. Per the germline V gene, CDR1 is LGHDT and CDR2 is YNNKEL (reference sequence). CDR3 coding DNA: TGTGCCAGCAGCCAAGGATTATCGGACTATGGCTACACCTTC. Residues: CASSQGLSDYGYTF.

In its sample, this clonotype was seen many times. The chain is built from TRBV5-1 and TRBJ1-1; the D is unclear. Trimming shortened V by 2 bases and J by 0 bases, and 8 bases separated the two germline ends. Germline lookup yields CDR1 SGHRS and CDR2 YFSETQ. CDR3 length: 14 amino acids. Here the CDR3 DNA reads TGCGCCAGCAGCTTAGCGGCCCTGAACACTGAAGCTTTCTTT. It codes for CASSLAALNTEAFF.

This clonotype was counted ten times or more. The CDR3 loop reads CASTRDRAGDTEAFF. CDR3 DNA sequence: TGCGCCAGCACGCGGGACAGGGCCGGGGACACTGAAGCTTTCTTT. This chain links TRBV5-1 with TRBJ1-1, with 9 bases that match TRBD1. V was clipped by 6 bases and J by 3 bases; unmatched bases: 9. Germline CDR1 SGHRS, CDR2 YFSETQ. The CDR3 loop spans 15 amino acids.

The table lists this clonotype with a few counts. A read error may be the cause here, since a much bigger clone is one base away. The rearrangement uses TRBV10-3 and TRBJ1-5; TRBD1 aligns across 7 bases. The CDR3 has 14 amino acids. Germline V CDR1 and CDR2: ENHRY, SYGVKD. The DNA for the CDR3 is TGTGCCATCAGCCGGGACAGTAGCAATCAGCACCAGCATTTT. It is translated as CAISRDSSNQHQHF.

This clonotype has ten or more counts. V gene TRBV5-1 combines with J gene TRBJ1-1; TRBD1 is a possible D gene (5 bases). The CDR3 totals 15 residues. The V gene's germline CDR1 is SGHRS and CDR2 YFSETQ. Trimming stripped 0 bases from V and 0 bases from J, with 9 bases between. The CDR3 DNA reads as TGCGCCAGCAGCTTGGCCGCGACAGTGAACACTGAAGCTTTCTTT. This codes for CASSLAATVNTEAFF.

The chain combines TRBV7-8 with TRBJ1-1; D is possibly TRBD1 (5 bases). Germline loops: CDR1 SGHVS, CDR2 FQNEAQ. The CDR3 consists of 15 residues. Trimming pared 5 bases from V and 7 bases from J, leaving 20 bases between. CDR3 DNA sequence: TGTGCCAGCAGCAAACGCGGGACGTACGAATTTGAAGCTTTCTTT. As protein: CASSKRGTYEFEAFF.

Many counts were recorded for this clonotype. This rearrangement joins TRBV20-1 to TRBJ2-1; 9 bases are shared with TRBD2. CDR3 length: 15 amino acids. V trimming: 1 base; J trimming: 7 bases; junction bases outside the gene matches: 8. Germline assignment: CDR1 DFQATT and CDR2 SNEGSKA (reference sequence). CDR3: CSARGVAGGLNEQFF. DNA for the CDR3: TGCAGTGCTAGAGGCGTCGCGGGGGGGCTTAATGAGCAGTTCTTC.

This clonotype came up many times. The genes are TRBV10-3 and TRBJ2-5; D may correspond to TRBD1 or TRBD2 (7 bases each). Germline V gene data show CDR1 as ENHRY and CDR2 as SYGVKD. CDR3 length: 12 residues. V was trimmed by 10 bases and J by 4 bases, leaving 13 bases between them. DNA for the CDR3: TGTGCCACAACAGGGGAGGGAGAGACCCAGTACTTC. Its translation is CATTGEGETQYF.

This clonotype was counted ten times or more. The chain combines TRBV5-1 with TRBJ2-3; D may be TRBD2 (6 bases). Germline V gene sequence: CDR1 SGHRS, CDR2 YFSETQ. Trimming left V 0 bases short and J 5 bases short, with 13 bases between. This CDR3 has 15 residues. The CDR3 sequence is CASSLAPGVEDTQYF. CDR3 sequence (DNA): TGCGCCAGCAGCTTGGCCCCGGGGGTGGAAGATACGCAGTATTTT.

This clonotype was detected ten times or more. The CDR3 DNA sequence: TGTGCCAGCACTCCGACAGGAAACTATGGCTACACCTTC. It is translated as CASTPTGNYGYTF. The V call is TRBV6-5, the J call TRBJ1-2; D perhaps matches TRBD1 (6 bases). CDR1 is MNHEY and CDR2 is SVGAGI in the germline V gene. Trimming removed 7 bases at V and 2 bases at J, with 11 bases between. This CDR3 spans 13 amino acids.

In this sample, this clonotype turned up many times. V and J are TRBV10-3 and TRBJ2-7, with 7 bases identical to TRBD1. The CDR3 totals 13 residues. Germline lookup yields CDR1 ENHRY and CDR2 SYGVKD. The V segment lost 9 bases and the J segment 7 bases; nucleotides outside the gene matches: 12. As DNA, the CDR3 is TGTGCCATTTGGACAGGTGGCCGTAAGGAGCAGTACTTC. Translating gives CAIWTGGRKEQYF.

The CDR3 is CASSGTREMFTEAFF. In DNA, the CDR3 is TGCGCCAGCAGTGGGACGAGGGAAATGTTCACTGAAGCTTTCTTT. V gene TRBV10-1 combines with J gene TRBJ1-1; D gene uncertain. The CDR3 totals 15 residues. The germline gives CDR1 WNHNN, CDR2 SYGVQD (reference sequence). The V end lost 4 bases, the J end lost 4 bases, and 16 bases lay between the germline ends.

This clonotype was observed many times. The genes are TRBV5-1 and TRBJ2-4, with D uncertain. V was cut by 0 bases and J by 0 bases, with 13 bases left in between. Per the germline V gene, CDR1 is SGHRS and CDR2 is YFSETQ. This CDR3 has 17 residues. CDR3 in amino acids: CASSLDGMGIAKNIQYF. CDR3 DNA sequence: TGCGCCAGCAGCTTGGACGGAATGGGGATAGCCAAAAACATTCAGTACTTC.

This clonotype occurred many times. The chain couples TRBV18 to TRBJ2-7; TRBD1 matches at 10 bases. This CDR3 spans 14 amino acids. Germline lookup yields CDR1 KGHSH and CDR2 LQKENI. With V trimmed by 3 bases and J by 3 bases, 2 bases remained unmatched. The chain's CDR3 is CASSPDRGLYEQYF. The CDR3 DNA reads TGTGCCAGCTCACCCGACAGGGGGCTCTACGAGCAGTACTTC.

The table lists this clonotype with many counts. V is TRBV12-3 or TRBV12-4 and J is TRBJ2-7; 11 bases line up with TRBD1. J gave up 0 bases and V 7 bases, and 5 bases lay outside the gene matches. There are 15 residues in the CDR3. The CDR3 DNA reads TGTGCCAGCACCCGGGGGACAGGGGGCTCCTACGAGCAGTACTTC. Its translation: CASTRGTGGSYEQYF.

This clonotype was seen repeatedly, ten times or more. V is TRBV15 and J is TRBJ1-2; 8 bases map to TRBD1. Looked up from germline, CDR1 is LNHNV and CDR2 is YYDKDF (reference sequence). This CDR3 contains 16 residues. V lost 1 base to trimming and J lost 2 bases; unmatched junction nucleotides: 6. The DNA of the CDR3 is TGTGCCACCAGCAGAGGACAGGGGCCGTGGAACTATGGCTACACCTTC. Translation: CATSRGQGPWNYGYTF.

The sample holds many counts of this clonotype. DNA of the CDR3: TGCAGTGCCTCGGACAGGGTGGGATATGGCTACACCTTC. Translating it yields CSASDRVGYGYTF. The genes are TRBV20-1 and TRBJ1-2, with 8 bases matching TRBD1. Germline CDR1 is DFQATT and CDR2 is SNEGSKA (reference sequence). The CDR3 is 13 amino acids. Trimming cost V 6 bases and J 5 bases; bases outside gene matches: 8.

This clonotype was picked up many times. The chain joins TRBV28 to TRBJ1-5; TRBD1 matches 10 bases. From germline, CDR1 is MDHEN and CDR2 SYDVKM. J lost 6 bases, V lost 6 bases, and 5 bases had no gene match. The CDR3 is 14 residues long. This chain's CDR3 is CASSQTGGGQPQHF. DNA for the CDR3: TGTGCCAGCAGCCAGACAGGGGGCGGTCAGCCCCAGCATTTT.

This clonotype has ten or more counts. The V and J genes are TRBV7-2 and TRBJ2-5; D unresolved. The CDR3 consists of 14 residues. The V end was cut by 1 base, the J end by 2 bases, with 8 bases between. Germline CDR1 SGHTA, CDR2 FQGNSA. CDR3 amino acids: CASSLDPAQETQYF. The CDR3 DNA reads as TGTGCCAGCAGCTTAGACCCCGCACAAGAGACCCAGTACTTC.

This clonotype was detected ten times or more. The chain has TRBV5-1 and TRBJ1-1; no clear D gene. The CDR3 length is 14 residues. In germline, CDR1 is SGHRS, CDR2 YFSETQ. V was pared by 4 bases and J by 2 bases, with 12 bases between. CDR3 sequence reads: CASSKPGQNTEAFF. CDR3 nucleotide sequence: TGCGCCAGCAGCAAACCGGGCCAAAACACTGAAGCTTTCTTT.

Note on this clonotype: One end of the junction is discordant with germline, which a read error may explain. The V and J genes are TRBV7-2 and TRBJ1-6; D remains unclear. The germline V gene encodes CDR1 SGHTA and CDR2 FQGNSA. The CDR3 consists of 12 residues. The CDR3 bases are TGTGCCATCGACCAGGACGCCTCAACCCTCAACTTT. This encodes CAIDQDASTLNF. Full variable domain (missing parts from reference TRBV7-2 and TRBJ1-6): GAGVSQSPSNKVTEKGKDVELRCDPISGHTALYWYRQSLGQGLEFLIYFQGNSAPDKSGLPSDRFSAERTGGSVSTLTIQRTQQEDSAVYLCAIDQDASTLNFGNGTRLTVT.

This clonotype was detected ten times or more. This chain connects TRBV6-5 to TRBJ1-1; D is undetermined. Germline CDR1 is MNHEY and CDR2 is SVGAGI. V dropped 2 bases and J dropped 1 base, with 8 bases sitting between them. CDR3 length: 14 amino acids. The CDR3 region has the DNA TGTGCCAGCAGTTACGGGCGTGAGAACACTGAAGCTTTCTTT. It specifies CASSYGRENTEAFF.